This T cell receptor beta chain was recovered during a study of cytomegalovirus exposure and HLA in healthy donors. Trimming removed 0 bases at V and 4 bases at J, with 5 bases between. Germline lookup yields CDR1 SGHRS and CDR2 YFSETQ. The CDR3 runs 12 residues. Study results and limitations: Using the classifier, cytomegalovirus status was reportedly diagnosed with high specificity and sensitivity.

Primers for the PCR totalled 60 Vbeta and 13 Jbeta. Profiling relied on immunoSEQ multiplex PCR, and the TCRdb table lists in-frame clones only, not all of them. In the table there are about 160,000 clones, about 72% of which are singletons. Comments on this clone: Antigen: not known.

Sample: PBMCs. The chain links TRBV5-1 to TRBJ2-7; D gene ambiguous. This TCR came from a man between 60 and 75 years old in good health and CMV-seronegative. The CDR3 DNA reads TGCGCCAGCAGCTTGGACAGATACGAGCAGTACTTC. This translates into CASSLDRYEQYF.